Following are 14 T cell receptor beta chains from one sample sequenced in a study of tumor and adjacent non-tumor tissue in lung cancer. TCRbeta libraries were built with three rounds of nested PCR, modified from ARM-PCR. MiXCR, run by TCRdb on the multiplex PCR reads, gives a single entry per CDR3 protein. The table has around 210,000 distinct CDR3 sequences, less than 80% seen once. This sample's RNA came from whole unsorted tissue. Material for sequencing was lung tumor tissue. The receptors shown here come from a man in his sixties with non-small cell lung cancer.

In the case of this clonotype: Germline is not matched at one junction end, which may reflect a read error. CDR3 sequence reads: CASNLGAGDSYTQYF. The DNA for the CDR3 is TGTGCCAGCAACTTAGGAGCGGGAGACTCATATACGCAGTATTTT. The rearrangement joins TRBV11-3 to TRBJ2-3; 8 positions match TRBD2. The CDR3 has 15 residues. The germline CDR1 and CDR2 sequences are SGHNT and YENEEA.

Points on this clonotype: One end of the junction is discordant with germline, which a read error may explain. The rearrangement links TRBV29-1 to TRBJ1-1; the D is unclear. The CDR3 totals 12 residues. Looked up from germline, CDR1 is SQVTM and CDR2 is ANQGSEA. The CDR3 region is CSVEAGSAEVFF. In DNA, the CDR3 is TGCAGCGTTGAAGCAGGATCCGCTGAAGTTTTCTTT.

This clonotype was observed a single time. A much larger clone lies one base from this, so it may be a read error. This chain links TRBV28 with TRBJ2-7; D remains unclear. The germline CDR1 and CDR2 sequences are MDHEN and SYDVKM. V gave up 3 bases and J gave up 4 bases, with 7 bases separating them. The CDR3 spans 12 residues. The CDR3 sequence: CASSLAEYEQYF. DNA for the CDR3: TGTGCCAGCAGTTTGGCCGAATACGAGCAGTACTTC.

The rearrangement links TRBV6-1 to TRBJ2-1; 10 bases fit TRBD1. The trim removed 7 bases at V and 13 bases at J, leaving 13 bases unmatched. The CDR3 extends over 14 amino acids. Germline V gene data show CDR1 as MNHNS and CDR2 as SASEGT. CDR3 coding DNA: TGTGCCAGCACTCTGGACAGGGGGAGGGATGTACAGTTCTTC. It encodes CASTLDRGRDVQFF.

The rearrangement links TRBV29-1 to TRBJ2-3; the match to TRBD2 covers 9 bases. The germline V gene encodes CDR1 SQVTM and CDR2 ANQGSEA. The CDR3 extends over 17 amino acids. V shed 0 bases, J shed 1 base, and the junction held 8 bases outside the gene matches. CDR3 amino acids: CSVEDINERGGTDTQYF. As DNA, the CDR3 is TGCAGCGTTGAAGATATTAACGAGCGGGGGGGCACAGATACGCAGTATTTT.

The genes are TRBV10-1 and TRBJ1-1, with D possibly matching TRBD1 (6 bases). The CDR3 sequence is 13 residues long. V lost 8 bases and J 1 base, leaving 11 bases between the germline ends. Germline V lookup: CDR1 WNHNN, CDR2 SYGVQD (reference sequence). The CDR3 nucleotides are TGCGCCAGCGGCGGACAGTGGAACACTGAAGCTTTCTTT. It codes for CASGGQWNTEAFF.

Note on this clonotype: A much larger clone differs by one base, so this may be a read error. The CDR3 does not end in the conserved phenylalanine or tryptophan, so this is likely a read error. The V and J genes are TRBV6-2 or TRBV6-3 and TRBJ2-5; D not resolved. Germline lookup yields CDR1 MNHEY and CDR2 SVGEGT. Trimming removed 5 bases from V and 9 bases from J, with 10 bases in between. There are 11 residues in the CDR3. This chain's CDR3 is CASSNPLSQYL. CDR3 DNA sequence: TGTGCCAGCAGTAACCCCTTATCCCAGTACCTC.

Regarding this clonotype: A much larger clone lies a single base off, so this may be a read error. The DNA for the CDR3 is TGTCCCAGCAGAGCCTTGACAGGGGGTGGCAATCAGCCCCAGCATTTT. It encodes CPSRALTGGGNQPQHF. The chain is built from TRBV6-1 and TRBJ1-5; TRBD1 aligns across 9 bases. The germline CDR1 and CDR2 sequences are MNHNS and SASEGT. This CDR3 contains 16 residues.

As DNA, the CDR3 is TGCAGTGCTAGGGACTTGCCCTTGGTTGAGCAGTTCTTC. Translation: CSARDLPLVEQFF. V usage is TRBV20-1 and J usage is TRBJ2-1; TRBD2 might be the D (5 bases). The CDR3 spans 13 residues. The germline V gene encodes CDR1 DFQATT and CDR2 SNEGSKA (reference sequence). Deletions cut 3 bases from V and 9 bases from J, with 15 bases between.

Of note for this clonotype: A junction end diverges from the germline sequence, so it may reflect a read error. The rearrangement links TRBV6-1 to TRBJ2-7; a possible D gene is TRBD2 (5 bases). The CDR3 is made up of 14 amino acids. Germline CDR1 reads MNHNS; CDR2 reads SASEGT. The CDR3 reads CASSAYGKAYERYF. In nucleotides, the CDR3 is TGTGCCAGCAGTGCCTACGGGAAGGCTTACGAGCGGTACTTC.

A word on this clonotype: This may arise from a read error, as a much more abundant clone is one base away. The CDR3 region is CASCRLAGGTDTQYF. The CDR3 DNA is TGTGCCAGCTGTCGACTAGCGGGAGGAACAGATACGCAGTATTTT. The V and J genes are TRBV12-3 or TRBV12-4 and TRBJ2-3, with 13 bases lining up with TRBD2. This CDR3 has 15 amino acids. V shed 8 bases, J shed 3 bases, and the junction held 5 bases outside the gene matches.

A remark on this clonotype: The conserved closing phenylalanine or tryptophan is absent in this CDR3, likely reflecting a read error. The limits of the CDR3 on the DNA are not certain, so only TCRdb's listed CDR3 is given. The V call is TRBV7-8, the J call TRBJ2-7; the table's D call, TRBD1, was not checked against the DNA. The germline V gene encodes CDR1 SGHVS and CDR2 FQNEAQ. The CDR3 is 13 amino acids long, termini counted. The CDR3 region is CASRQDTLYERYS.

This clonotype was recorded a few times. The J gene is TRBJ1-4, the V gene TRBV4-1; D may be TRBD1 (6 bases). In germline, CDR1 is MGHRA, CDR2 YSYEKL. The V end lost 0 bases, the J end lost 8 bases, and 13 bases lay between the germline ends. The CDR3 has 15 amino acids. The CDR3 loop is CASSQEGAVVEKLFF. CDR3 DNA: TGCGCCAGCAGCCAAGAGGGGGCAGTGGTGGAAAAACTGTTTTTT.

The rearrangement joins TRBV5-5 to TRBJ2-4, with 8 bases identical to TRBD2. The CDR3 has 16 amino acids. Germline V gives CDR1 SGHKS, CDR2 YYEKEE (reference sequence). The V and J ends lost 2 bases and 5 bases, in that order; junction bases with no gene match: 9. Here the CDR3 DNA reads TGTGCCAGCAGCTTCCCGGGGGGGCTTTCCCAAAACATTCAGTACTTC. Its protein product is CASSFPGGLSQNIQYF.